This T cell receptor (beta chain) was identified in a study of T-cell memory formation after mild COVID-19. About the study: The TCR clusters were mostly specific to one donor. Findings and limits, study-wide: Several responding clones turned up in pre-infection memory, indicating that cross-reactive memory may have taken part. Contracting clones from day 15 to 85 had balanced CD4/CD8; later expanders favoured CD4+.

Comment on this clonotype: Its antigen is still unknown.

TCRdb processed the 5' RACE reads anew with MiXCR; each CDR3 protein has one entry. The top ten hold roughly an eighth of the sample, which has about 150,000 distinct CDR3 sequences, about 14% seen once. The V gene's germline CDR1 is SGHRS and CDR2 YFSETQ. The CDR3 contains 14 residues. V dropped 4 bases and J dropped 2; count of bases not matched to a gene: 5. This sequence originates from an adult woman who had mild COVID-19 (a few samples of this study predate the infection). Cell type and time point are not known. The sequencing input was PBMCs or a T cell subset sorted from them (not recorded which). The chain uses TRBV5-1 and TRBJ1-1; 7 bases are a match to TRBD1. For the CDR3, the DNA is TGCGCCAGCAGCGCCCGACAGGGCAACACTGAAGCTTTCTTT. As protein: CASSARQGNTEAFF.